This TCR beta chain was sequenced for a study of patients and donors after allogeneic stem cell transplantation. A few counts support this clonotype. The length of the CDR3 is 14 residues. Germline assignment: CDR1 SGHRS and CDR2 YFSETQ. V was clipped by 4 bases and J by 8 bases; unmatched bases: 11. TCRdb reprocessed the RT-PCR reads with MiXCR, giving one entry per CDR3 protein. Of over 400,000 distinct CDR3 sequences detected, 16% appear once; the ten largest clones hold over 6%. The sequencing input was blood, either unsorted or a sorted T cell fraction (not recorded which). This clonotype originated in a human donor who was either an allogeneic HSCT recipient or a stem cell or donor lymphocyte infusion donor (not recorded which). It is not recorded whose cells these are; they may come from a transplant donor. The V gene is TRBV5-1, the J gene TRBJ1-2; 7 bases align to TRBD1. CDR3 DNA: TGCGCCAGCAGCATGACAGGGTATGGGGAAGGCTACACCTTC. Translation: CASSMTGYGEGYTF.